The clone carrying this T cell receptor beta chain was found many times. The sample is drawn from a study of identical twins. V trimming: 3 bases; J trimming: 0 bases; junction bases outside the gene matches: 11. The CDR3 covers 17 residues. In germline, CDR1 is SQVTM, CDR2 ANQGSEA. One entry per CDR3 protein results from TCRdb running MiXCR on the 5' RACE reads. This sample has approximately 600,000 distinct CDR3 sequences; just over 7% occur once, and the top ten carry 1.6%. The same data also went into a second study, on yellow fever vaccine responses in identical twins. That source reports: Each twin's T cell response to the vaccine was reported to look partly convergent and partly personalized.

The chain joins TRBV29-1 to TRBJ2-7; 10 bases line up with TRBD2. The sample was PBMCs. This receptor was taken from a young woman in good health. The CDR3 is CSVEAVAGGPSSYEQYF. DNA of the CDR3: TGCAGCGTTGAGGCGGTAGCGGGAGGACCAAGCTCCTACGAGCAGTACTTC.